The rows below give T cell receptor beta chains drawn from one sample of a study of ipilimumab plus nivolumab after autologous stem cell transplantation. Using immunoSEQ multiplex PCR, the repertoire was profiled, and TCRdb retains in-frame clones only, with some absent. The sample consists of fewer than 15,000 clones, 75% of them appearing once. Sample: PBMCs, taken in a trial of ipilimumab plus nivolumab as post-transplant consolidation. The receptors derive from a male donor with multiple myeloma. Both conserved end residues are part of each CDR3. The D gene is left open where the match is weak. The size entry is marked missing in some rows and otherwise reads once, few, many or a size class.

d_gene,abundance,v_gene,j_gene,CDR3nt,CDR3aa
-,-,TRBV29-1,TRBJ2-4,TGCAGCGTCCGGGCCCCCTTAGCCAAAAACATTCAGTACTTC,CSVRAPLAKNIQYF
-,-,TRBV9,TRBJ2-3,TGTGCCAGCAGCGTTGGGACTCCCCCCGATACGCAGTATTTT,CASSVGTPPDTQYF
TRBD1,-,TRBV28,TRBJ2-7,TGTGCCAGCAGAGAGGGACAGGCCTACGAGCAGTACTTC,CASREGQAYEQYF
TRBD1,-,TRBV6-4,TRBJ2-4,TGTGCCAGCACTATGGGACAGGCTGGGCAAAACATTCAGTACTTC,CASTMGQAGQNIQYF
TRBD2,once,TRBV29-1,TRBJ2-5,TGCAGCGGGCTGGCTAGCGGGGGGCGGGCTAAAGAGACCCAGTACTTC,CSGLASGGRAKETQYF
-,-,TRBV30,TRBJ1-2,TGTGCCTGGAGTGTGTCAGGGTTGGCCTATGGCTACACCTTC,CAWSVSGLAYGYTF
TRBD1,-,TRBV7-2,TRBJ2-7,TGTGCCAGCACCTCCCCCGGGACAGGTTTCTACGAGCAGTACTTC,CASTSPGTGFYEQYF
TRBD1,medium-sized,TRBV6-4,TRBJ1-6,TGTGCCAGCACCCGGGACAGGGGGCAACCCCTCCACTTT,CASTRDRGQPLHF
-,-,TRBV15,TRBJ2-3,TGTGCCACCAGCCCCGGACGGCTAAGCACAGATACGCAGTATTTT,CATSPGRLSTDTQYF
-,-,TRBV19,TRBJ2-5,TGTGCCAGTAGTATGCAGACCATCAAAGAGACCCAGTACTTC,CASSMQTIKETQYF
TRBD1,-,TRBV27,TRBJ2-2,TGTGCCAGCAGTTCCTACAGGGGGCTGGGCACCGGGGAGCTGTTTTTT,CASSSYRGLGTGELFF
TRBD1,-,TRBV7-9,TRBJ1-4,TGTGCCAGCAGCTCATACAGGGGTGTCGAAAAACTGTTTTTT,CASSSYRGVEKLFF
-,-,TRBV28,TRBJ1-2,TGTGCCAGCGCCGGCGGGCTGTATGGCTACACCTTC,CASAGGLYGYTF
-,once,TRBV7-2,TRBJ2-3,TGTGCCAGCAGCTTAGCGCGGGATACGCAGTATTTT,CASSLARDTQYF
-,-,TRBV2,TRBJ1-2,TGTGCCAGCAGGGGGTCGCTGTATGGCTACACCTTC,CASRGSLYGYTF
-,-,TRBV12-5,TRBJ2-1,TGTGCTAGTGGTACCTCCTACAATGAGCAGTTCTTC,CASGTSYNEQFF
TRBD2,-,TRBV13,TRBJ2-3,TGTGCCAGCAGCACTCGGACTAGCGGGGGGTCAGATACGCAGTATTTT,CASSTRTSGGSDTQYF
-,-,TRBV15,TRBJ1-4,TGTGCCACCAGCAGTCGCTCGCGGGGAGTCGCTGAAAAACTGTTTTTT,CATSSRSRGVAEKLFF
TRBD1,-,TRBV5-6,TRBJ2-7,TGTGCCAGCAGCGATGACAGGGCCAATCCCTACGAGCAGTACTTC,CASSDDRANPYEQYF
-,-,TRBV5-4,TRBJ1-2,TGTGCCAGCAGCCCCGGTCCAGACTATGGCTACACCTTC,CASSPGPDYGYTF
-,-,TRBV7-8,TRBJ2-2,TGTGCCAGCAGCTCGAACCGGTTAGCGGCGGCCGGGGAGCTGTTTTTT,CASSSNRLAAAGELFF
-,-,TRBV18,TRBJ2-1,TGTGCCAGCTCACCCCGCAGCAATGAGCAGTTCTTC,CASSPRSNEQFF
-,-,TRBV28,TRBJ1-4,TGTGCCAGCAGGTTAGCGCCCTTGGAGGGTGCTAATGAAAAACTGTTTTTT,CASRLAPLEGANEKLFF
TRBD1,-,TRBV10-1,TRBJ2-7,TGCGCCAGCAGTGGGCAGGGGGCGGACGAGCAGTACTTC,CASSGQGADEQYF
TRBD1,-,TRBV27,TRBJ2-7,TGTGCCAGCAGTTTACTGGGACAGGTGGCGGAGCAGTACTTC,CASSLLGQVAEQYF
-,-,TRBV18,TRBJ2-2,TGTGCCAGCTCACCATCGGCGGGGAGCGCGAACACCGGGGAGCTGTTTTTT,CASSPSAGSANTGELFF
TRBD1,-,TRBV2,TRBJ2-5,TGTGCCAGCAGTGACGAACAGGGGGTTGAGGAGACCCAGTACTTC,CASSDEQGVEETQYF
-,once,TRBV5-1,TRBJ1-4,TGCGCCAGCAGCGTGACAGGATCCAATGAAAAACTGTTTTTT,CASSVTGSNEKLFF
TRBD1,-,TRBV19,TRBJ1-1,TGTGCCACAATATACAGGGGGCAGTACACTGAAGCTTTCTTT,CATIYRGQYTEAFF
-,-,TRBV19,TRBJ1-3,TGTGCCAGCTCCCCCCGATTAGGGGACGGAAACACCATATATTTT,CASSPRLGDGNTIYF
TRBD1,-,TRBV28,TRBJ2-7,TGTGCCAGCAGTTTACCAGGGGGCTCCTACGAGCAGTACTTC,CASSLPGGSYEQYF
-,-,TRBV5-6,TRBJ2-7,TGTGCCAGCAGTTACTCGGGGTACGAGCAGTACTTC,CASSYSGYEQYF
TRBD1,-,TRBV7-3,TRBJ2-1,TGTGCCAGCAGCGCTACAGGGGGCCATGAGCAGTTCTTC,CASSATGGHEQFF
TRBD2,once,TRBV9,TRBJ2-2,TGTGCCAGCAGCGCGACTAGCGGCCACTCCCTCCCCGGGGAGCTGTTTTTT,CASSATSGHSLPGELFF
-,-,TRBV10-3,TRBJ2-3,TGTGCCATACGGACAGACCCCCTCGGGACAGATACGCAGTATTTT,CAIRTDPLGTDTQYF
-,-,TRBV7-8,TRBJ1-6,TGTGCCAGCAGCGCCGTGACACGACCTAATTCACCCCTCCACTTT,CASSAVTRPNSPLHF
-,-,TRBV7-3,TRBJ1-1,TGTGCCACCCTCTTCCCGGCAGCGGGCACTGAAGCTTTCTTT,CATLFPAAGTEAFF
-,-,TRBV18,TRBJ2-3,TGTGCCAGCTCACCTAAGAATGGGGGGCGTGGAGATACGCAGTATTTT,CASSPKNGGRGDTQYF
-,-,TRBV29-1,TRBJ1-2,TGCAGCGTTGACAGGGAGGGCTATGGCTACACCTTC,CSVDREGYGYTF
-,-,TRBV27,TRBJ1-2,TGTGCCAGCGGAAACACGGGGTTCGGGGATGGCTACACCTTC,CASGNTGFGDGYTF
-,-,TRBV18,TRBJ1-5,TGTGCCAGCTCCCGCCGGGAAGAAAATCAGCCCCAGCATTTT,CASSRREENQPQHF
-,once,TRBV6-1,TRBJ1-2,TGTGCCAGCAGTGAGGGCCAGGGCCGCTATGGCTACACCTTC,CASSEGQGRYGYTF
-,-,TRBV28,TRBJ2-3,TGTGCCAGCAGTTTATCCCGGGGCACAGATACGCAGTATTTT,CASSLSRGTDTQYF
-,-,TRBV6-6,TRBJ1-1,TGTGCCAGCGGCTCAGGGGACACTGAAGCTTTCTTT,CASGSGDTEAFF
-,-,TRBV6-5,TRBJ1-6,TGTGCCACCACAAATTTCGGGGGTGATAATTCACCCCTCCACTTT,CATTNFGGDNSPLHF
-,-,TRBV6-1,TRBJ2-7,TGTGCCAGCAGTGAAATCCCTACCAGGGTCCTAAGGTACGAGCAGTACTTC,CASSEIPTRVLRYEQYF
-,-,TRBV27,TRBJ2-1,TGTGCCAGCCAGGGGTCCAATGAGCAGTTCTTC,CASQGSNEQFF
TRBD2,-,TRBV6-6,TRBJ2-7,TGTGCCAGCAGTTACTCGGCGCTAGCGGGGGTTGAGCAGTACTTC,CASSYSALAGVEQYF
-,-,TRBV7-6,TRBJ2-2,TGTGCCAGCAGCTTAGCGCACAGGGCCACCGGGGAGCTGTTTTTT,CASSLAHRATGELFF